This TCR beta chain was captured in a study of cytomegalovirus exposure and HLA in healthy donors. Study-level background: Clustering assigned 81% of the approximately 400 genotyped donors to the Caucasian-associated ancestry cluster.

As regards this clone: Antigen: not known.

Overall study findings and caveats: A missense variant in DCLRE1C was later tied to TCR beta V- and J-gene trimming. TRBV6-2, TRBV6-3 and other indistinguishable V segments were excluded. The study assumed roughly uniform donor sequencing depth for presence/absence analyses.

Germline V gene sequence: CDR1 MNHEY, CDR2 SVGAGI. The V end was cut by 7 bases, the J end by 3 bases, with 16 bases between. The CDR3 spans 15 residues. In the PCR, 60 Vbeta and 13 Jbeta primers were used. The assay was immunoSEQ multiplex PCR, and TCRdb's table has in-frame clones only and misses some. The table includes about 120,000 clones, about three quarters detected once. The clonotype was recovered from a woman in her 30s in good health and CMV-seropositive. The chain employs TRBV6-5 and TRBJ1-3, with unresolved D. The specimen sequenced was PBMCs. DNA for the CDR3: TGTGCCAGCACTATAGACACAGCCTTTGGAAACACCATATATTTT. Its protein product is CASTIDTAFGNTIYF.